The 31 T cell receptor beta chains below were found in one sample sequenced in a study of blood T cell repertoires in COVID-19. Profiled with immunoSEQ multiplex PCR; TCRdb holds only in-frame clones, not every one. The data hold 60,000 to 90,000 clones, with roughly 85% observed a single time. The specimen was peripheral blood. These receptors all stem from a man between 60 and 75 years old with COVID-19, enrolled during active disease.

The chain recombines TRBV14 with TRBJ2-7; TRBD1 aligns across 8 bases. The CDR3 is 17 residues long. Germline-derived CDR1 and CDR2 are SGHDN and FVKESK. Trimming removed 2 bases from V and 1 base from J; junction bases left unmatched: 10. As DNA, the CDR3 is TGTGCCAGCAGCCAACCCGGGGACAGGACGCAATCCTACGAGCAGTACTTC. It yields the protein CASSQPGDRTQSYEQYF. The full variable domain, with the rest looked up from reference TRBV14 and TRBJ2-7, is EAGVTQFPSHSVIEKGQTVTLRCDPISGHDNLYWYRRVMGKEIKFLLHFVKESKQDESGMPNNRFLAERTGGTYSTLKVQPAELEDSGVYFCASSQPGDRTQSYEQYFGPGTRLTVT.

The CDR3 spells CAIGQGSDSPLHF. CDR3 in DNA: TGTGCCATAGGACAGGGGTCTGATTCACCCCTCCACTTT. The chain couples TRBV2 to TRBJ1-6; TRBD1 aligns across 9 bases. Germline V gene sequence: CDR1 SNHLY, CDR2 FYNNEI. The CDR3 loop spans 13 amino acids. Trimming removed 10 bases from V and 8 bases from J; junction bases left unmatched: 6.

A few counts support this clone. The chain uses TRBV28 and TRBJ1-2; 9 bases agree with TRBD1. The germline CDR1 and CDR2 sequences are MDHEN and SYDVKM. V lost 4 bases to trimming and J lost 5 bases; unmatched junction nucleotides: 2. CDR3 length equals 13 residues. The CDR3 DNA follows: TGTGCCAGCAGTTCGGGACAGGGATATGGCTACACCTTC. It codes for CASSSGQGYGYTF.

The rearrangement links TRBV7-3 to TRBJ2-5; the match to TRBD2 covers 9 bases. The germline V gene has CDR1 SGHTA and CDR2 FQGTGA. The CDR3 extends over 15 amino acids. With 5 bases clipped from V and 5 bases from J, the junction kept 9 bases outside the gene matches. CDR3 residues: CASSPRDLAGETQYF. The DNA of the CDR3 is TGTGCCAGCAGCCCCCGGGACCTAGCGGGGGAGACCCAGTACTTC.

The V gene is TRBV7-5, the J gene TRBJ1-4. TRBV7-5 counts as a pseudogene. CDR3 length equals 14 residues. In nucleotides, the CDR3 is TGTGTCAGAAGCCCGGGACTAGCGCGTGAAAAACTGTTTTTT. It yields the protein CVRSPGLAREKLFF.

The J gene is TRBJ2-1, the V gene TRBV6-5, with TRBD1 matching over 7 bases. The CDR3 has 14 amino acids. The V gene's germline CDR1 is MNHEY and CDR2 SVGAGI. J was trimmed by 5 bases and V by 4 bases; bases with no gene match: 5. The CDR3 DNA reads as TGTGCCAGCAGTTTCCGGGACAGAAACAATGAGCAGTTCTTC. The encoded protein is CASSFRDRNNEQFF.

This chain's CDR3 is CAMETGGELFF. DNA of the CDR3: TGTGCCATGGAAACGGGCGGGGAGCTGTTTTTT. The J gene is TRBJ2-2, the V gene TRBV11-2; D remains unclear. CDR1 and CDR2 (germline): SGHAT, FQNNGV. V was shortened by 10 bases and J by 7 bases, with 10 bases between the two germline ends. The CDR3 loop spans 11 amino acids.

In its sample, this clone was seen a few times. In the same sample, other DNA sequences code for this CDR3. This chain links TRBV12-3 or TRBV12-4 with TRBJ1-1, with D maybe TRBD1 (5 bases). V was shortened by 6 bases and J by 1 base, with 9 bases between the two germline ends. There are 13 residues in the CDR3. CDR3 bases: TGTGCCAGCAGCCGGGGGGGGAACACTGAAGCTTTCTTT. It codes for CASSRGGNTEAFF.

Comments on this clone: At the DNA level, this CDR3 is encoded by other sequences in the same sample as well. The rearrangement uses TRBV7-9 and TRBJ1-1, with D tentatively TRBD1 (5 bases). CDR3 length: 13 residues. V lost 5 bases, J lost 1 base, and 8 bases lay in between. Germline CDR1 and CDR2: SEHNR and FQNEAQ (reference sequence). The CDR3 region is CASSPTGNTEAFF. In DNA form, the CDR3 reads TGTGCCAGCAGCCCTACAGGGAACACTGAAGCTTTCTTT.

V usage is TRBV6-5 and J usage is TRBJ2-3; D remains unclear. Germline loops: CDR1 MNHEY, CDR2 SVGAGI. The CDR3 spans 12 residues. V was pared by 7 bases and J by 2 bases, with 7 bases between. CDR3 DNA sequence: TGTGCCAGCACCCACTACACAGATACGCAGTATTTT. It encodes CASTHYTDTQYF.

This chain connects TRBV10-1 to TRBJ1-2, with D hard to call. Between the trimmed V and J ends, which lost 0 bases and 6 bases, there was a span of 14 bases. CDR3 length equals 15 residues. CDR1 WNHNN and CDR2 SYGVQD come from the germline V gene (reference sequence). DNA of the CDR3: TGCGCCAGCAGTGAGTCCCTGGGAGGGATCCATGGCTACACCTTC. It is translated as CASSESLGGIHGYTF.

The rearrangement links TRBV24-1 to TRBJ1-2, with 9 bases lining up with TRBD1. CDR3 length: 12 amino acids. The trim removed 9 bases at V and 2 bases at J, leaving 0 bases unmatched. Germline V lookup: CDR1 KGHDR, CDR2 SFDVKD. The CDR3 sequence: CATGTGNYGYTF. CDR3 sequence (DNA): TGTGCCACCGGGACAGGGAACTATGGCTACACCTTC.

This chain uses TRBV9 with TRBJ2-3; TRBD2 aligns across 7 bases. The CDR3 contains 16 residues. Germline V lookup: CDR1 SGDLS, CDR2 YYNGEE. With 0 bases clipped from V and 2 bases from J, the junction kept 6 bases outside the gene matches. CDR3 sequence (DNA): TGTGCCAGCAGCGTAGGGGGAGCGGGGACCACAGATACGCAGTATTTT. This sequence encodes CASSVGGAGTTDTQYF.

In this sample, this clone turned up a few times. The chain links TRBV6-5 to TRBJ2-1; no definite D call. The V end was cut by 2 bases, the J end by 2 bases, with 13 bases between. This CDR3 region has 16 residues. Germline-derived CDR1 and CDR2 are MNHEY and SVGAGI. CDR3 sequence (DNA): TGTGCCAGCAGTTACCTTAGAGGCTTAACCTACAATGAGCAGTTCTTC. Its protein is CASSYLRGLTYNEQFF.

The V and J genes are TRBV6-5 and TRBJ2-5, with a possible D match to TRBD2 (5 bases). There are 16 residues in the CDR3. The germline CDR1 and CDR2 sequences are MNHEY and SVGAGI. The V end lost 2 bases, the J end lost 6 bases, and 19 bases lay between the germline ends. CDR3 sequence reads: CASSYEGYMGAQTQYF. CDR3 sequence (DNA): TGTGCCAGCAGTTACGAAGGCTACATGGGAGCGCAGACCCAGTACTTC.

CDR3 protein: CASSLTSGSYNEQFF. For the CDR3, the DNA is TGCGCCAGCAGCTTAACTAGCGGCTCCTACAATGAGCAGTTCTTC. This rearrangement joins TRBV5-1 to TRBJ2-1; 8 bases line up with TRBD2. The CDR3 length is 15 residues. Germline V gene sequence: CDR1 SGHRS, CDR2 YFSETQ. With V trimmed by 2 bases and J by 0 bases, 1 base remained unmatched.

The chain recombines TRBV11-2 with TRBJ1-4; TRBD1 matches 11 bases. The germline V gene has CDR1 SGHAT and CDR2 FQNNGV. The CDR3 is 14 amino acids. V lost 5 bases, J lost 7 bases, and 3 bases stayed unmatched. CDR3 DNA: TGTGCCAGCAGCAGGACAGGGGGCGGTGAAAAACTGTTTTTT. Its translation is CASSRTGGGEKLFF.

The chain employs TRBV19 and TRBJ1-5; a possible D gene is TRBD1 (5 bases). The V gene's germline CDR1 is LNHDA and CDR2 SQIVND (reference sequence). V was trimmed by 8 bases and J by 4 bases, leaving 18 bases between them. This CDR3 is built from 15 residues. The CDR3 protein is CASSSGAGQNQPQHF. Here the CDR3 DNA reads TGTGCCAGTTCAAGTGGGGCAGGTCAAAATCAGCCCCAGCATTTT. Using reference TRBV19 and TRBJ1-5 for the parts outside the CDR3, the full variable domain is DGGITQSPKYLFRKEGQNVTLSCEQNLNHDAMYWYRQDPGQGLRLIYYSQIVNDFQKGDIAEGYSVSREKKESFPLTVTSAQKNPTAFYLCASSSGAGQNQPQHFGDGTRLSIL.

The chain uses TRBV11-2 and TRBJ2-4; 7 positions match TRBD2. Germline V gene lookup returns CDR1 SGHAT and CDR2 FQNNGV. The length of the CDR3 is 14 residues. With 1 base clipped from V and 7 bases from J, the junction kept 4 bases outside the gene matches. The CDR3 DNA sequence: TGTGCCAGCAGCTTAGGGACTAGTCGGAACATTCAGTACTTC. As protein: CASSLGTSRNIQYF.

V gene TRBV30 combines with J gene TRBJ2-1; possible D gene TRBD2, 5 bases. V gave up 1 base and J gave up 9 bases, with 13 bases separating them. The length of the CDR3 is 13 residues. Germline CDR1 reads GTSNPN; CDR2 reads SVGIG (reference sequence). The CDR3 loop reads CAWSGWEFFEQFF. DNA for the CDR3: TGTGCCTGGAGTGGGTGGGAGTTTTTTGAGCAGTTCTTC.

The chain recombines TRBV5-1 with TRBJ2-2; a possible D gene is TRBD2 (5 bases). Germline values: CDR1 SGHRS, CDR2 YFSETQ. The V end was cut by 6 bases, the J end by 0 bases, with 15 bases between. The CDR3 length is 16 residues. CDR3 loop: CASTGIGSANTGELFF. CDR3 coding DNA: TGCGCCAGCACCGGGATCGGGTCTGCGAACACCGGGGAGCTGTTTTTT.

The chain uses TRBV6-1 and TRBJ2-5; TRBD1 aligns across 8 bases. V shed 3 bases and J 2 bases; nucleotides not matched to a gene: 2. CDR3 size: 14 residues. Looked up from germline, CDR1 is MNHNS and CDR2 is SASEGT. CDR3 amino acids: CASSDDRGQETQYF. The CDR3 nucleotides read TGTGCCAGCAGTGACGACAGGGGTCAAGAGACCCAGTACTTC.

This chain links TRBV2 with TRBJ1-5, with D possibly matching TRBD1 (6 bases). Deletions cut 4 bases from V and 0 bases from J, with 13 bases between. The CDR3 extends over 16 amino acids. CDR1 is SNHLY, CDR2 FYNNEI, per germline. For the CDR3, the DNA is TGTGCCAGCAGTGTATTGAGGGGGGGTAGCAATCAGCCCCAGCATTTT. It encodes CASSVLRGGSNQPQHF.

Regarding this clone: A junction end diverges from the germline sequence, so it may reflect a read error. This chain joins TRBV5-1 and TRBJ1-2; no firm D call. CDR3 length: 13 residues. The germline gives CDR1 SGHRS, CDR2 YFSETQ. The CDR3 is CATSGGQIFGYTF. The DNA of the CDR3 is TGCGCCACCAGCGGTGGGCAGATATTTGGCTACACCTTC.

The V and J genes are TRBV6-1 and TRBJ2-6, with TRBD1 matching 9 bases. V trimming: 4 bases; J trimming: 0 bases; junction bases outside the gene matches: 4. CDR1 and CDR2 (germline): MNHNS, SASEGT. The CDR3 covers 17 residues. The CDR3: CASSAGTGFSGANVLTF. In DNA, the CDR3 is TGTGCCAGCAGTGCCGGGACAGGGTTCTCTGGGGCCAACGTCCTGACTTTC.

The chain combines TRBV28 with TRBJ1-5; 7 bases align to TRBD1. Trimming took 7 bases from V and 5 from J; bases not matched to a gene: 5. In germline, CDR1 is MDHEN, CDR2 SYDVKM. The CDR3 consists of 13 residues. CDR3 residues: CASTRDSYQPQHF. For the CDR3, the DNA is TGTGCCAGCACGAGGGACAGTTATCAGCCCCAGCATTTT.

This chain uses TRBV5-4 with TRBJ1-3; 7 bases line up with TRBD1. The CDR3 consists of 16 residues. CDR1 and CDR2 from the germline V gene are SGHNT and YYREEE (reference sequence). Losses at the gene ends were 0 bases for V and 4 bases for J; bases not matched to a gene: 7. The CDR3 region is CASSLGGTATGNTIYF. In DNA, the CDR3 is TGTGCCAGCAGCTTGGGGGGGACAGCAACGGGAAACACCATATATTTT.

This sequence joins TRBV10-3 and TRBJ2-5; 7 bases agree with TRBD1. The CDR3 loop spans 12 amino acids. V shed 10 bases, J shed 3 bases, and the junction held 5 bases outside the gene matches. CDR1 and CDR2 from the germline V gene are ENHRY and SYGVKD. In nucleotides, the CDR3 is TGTGCCACTAGTACAGGGGAAGAGACCCAGTACTTC. It encodes CATSTGEETQYF.

This rearrangement joins TRBV6-5 to TRBJ1-2; D may be TRBD1 (5 bases). V gave up 6 bases and J gave up 9 bases, with 14 bases separating them. The CDR3 has 12 residues. Germline V gene sequence: CDR1 MNHEY, CDR2 SVGAGI. CDR3 sequence (DNA): TGTGCCAGCAGCGGTCAGGGAAGGAGCTACACCTTC. It specifies CASSGQGRSYTF.

The chain has TRBV9 and TRBJ1-1; TRBD1 aligns across 7 bases. The ends lost 3 bases at V and 3 bases at J; junction bases unmatched: 17. The CDR3 has 18 residues. Per germline, CDR1 SGDLS and CDR2 YYNGEE. In DNA form, the CDR3 reads TGTGCCAGCAGCGCCAACAAGCACCTACAGGGGACGGACACTGAAGCTTTCTTT. Its translation: CASSANKHLQGTDTEAFF.

The rearrangement links TRBV30 to TRBJ1-5; TRBD1 might be the D (5 bases). The V end was cut by 1 base, the J end by 6 bases, with 13 bases between. The germline gives CDR1 GTSNPN, CDR2 SVGIG (reference sequence). The CDR3 has 14 residues. The CDR3 sequence is CAWSDRFAGQPQHF. The CDR3 region has the DNA TGTGCCTGGAGTGACAGGTTCGCAGGTCAGCCCCAGCATTTT.